This T cell receptor (beta chain) derives from a study of blood T cell repertoires in COVID-19 (dated by TCRdb to between 2020 and 2021). Regarding the research as a whole: The collaborator samples originated in the United States, Italy and Spain and spanned the acute and convalescent phases of COVID-19. Where available, HLA class I and class II types were obtained from metadata supplied by the sample provider rather than from assay-based typing. Samples came from the ongoing ImmuneRACE study (first 160 participants) plus 1,254 subjects from 6 global collaborators. The sample metadata nearly always contained a de-identified subject ID, COVID-19 status, age in years and sex. The prospective study material was composed of cDNA or gDNA derived from T cells, B-cell-depleted T cells, or PBMCs. The dataset comprised deeply sampled blood TCRbeta repertoires from subjects exposed to, actively infected with, or recovered from COVID-19. The repertoires were released in a freely available public database meant as a resource for research on the immune response to SARS-CoV-2.

General study outcomes and caveats: How much clinical and demographic metadata was included differed by source and by participant, and the metadata was provided uncurated.

As concerns this clone: The specificity of this receptor is unknown. No clone much larger than this one lies a single base away; base qualities are absent.

One collaborating source in Seattle enrolled patients during active infection and followed them longitudinally through the course of disease. Whole blood was collected in K2EDTA tubes by collaborating institutions according to the institutions' own protocols. For TCRbeta analysis, collaborators shipped samples in one of three forms: frozen whole blood, isolated PBMCs, or DNA extracted from either of those sample types. From the germline V gene (reference sequence), CDR1 is GTSNPN and CDR2 is SVGIG. V and J are truncated by 3 bases and 4 bases respectively, leaving an intervening sequence of 10 bases. Including cysteine and phenylalanine, the CDR3 has 12 amino acids. Only the CDR3 DNA stays, 36 bases, in frame from base 1. TCRbeta CDR3 regions were amplified from genomic DNA by means of the immunoSEQ Assay, a bias-controlled multiplex PCR. Regarding the original processing steps: The number of nucleated cells in each sample was estimated from the amplification of reference gene primers within the assay. To quantify the absolute abundance of each unique TCRbeta CDR3 rearrangement, sequence reads were collapsed and filtered. For each sample, productive Simpson clonality was calculated as the square root of Simpson's diversity index across productive rearrangements. In its TCRdb copy, this immuneACCESS table keeps in-frame sequences only and misses some clones. Where compared with another copy, unresolved V genes explain less than half of these, and the others have no known cause. Clone size and the V and J calls come from that table; the DNA yielded D and trimming. Recorded for this sample are roughly 290,000 clones; 75% to 95% of them occurred a single time. The biggest ten clones account for under 7% of the sample.

The specimen was peripheral blood. The V and J genes are TRBV30 and TRBJ2-7; the D segment could be TRBD1, given 6 matching bases. The receptor was derived from a woman under 40 with COVID-19, enrolled during active disease. The CDR3 is CAWSVTGYEQYF. The nucleotide sequence is TGTGCCTGGAGCGTCACAGGGTACGAGCAGTACTTC.